The TCR beta chain under discussion was sequenced for a study of identical twins (dated by TCRdb to 2016 to 2017). The study in broad terms: The study deep-sequenced TCR alpha and beta repertoires from monozygotic twins, unrelated adults of various ages and cord blood to test whether fetal clonotypes persist. To rule out contamination, the twin experiments were replicated at different times with different library preparation protocols.

Libraries were built with 5' RACE. TCRdb names Illumina HiSeq 2000 as the instrument used. A universal primer binding site was introduced by template switching, and a unique molecular identifier was present in the final cDNA, enabling accurate counting of TCR cDNA molecules. Specific primers in the conserved constant-segment region were used to synthesize first-strand cDNA for TCR alpha and beta chains. To control for contamination, every cDNA library carried two barcodes: a SMART-Mk sample barcode plus Illumina barcodes. Two successive PCR steps introduced TruSeq adapter sequences along with Illumina sample barcodes. Sequencing of the TCR alpha and beta cDNA libraries was done on the Illumina HiSeq platform using custom primers. The paper's processing steps were these. Unique molecular identifiers were extracted from raw reads with MiGEC, and CDR3 positions were determined with MiXCR. For each individual, recombination models were inferred using an EM algorithm with the repgenHMM and IGoR tools. Shared clonotypes were analyzed with the tcR package in R, and sharing was normalized by the product of cloneset sizes. To study raw recombination free of thymic and clonal selection effects, out-of-frame nonproductive sequences were analyzed. TCRdb reran the public reads through fastp at Q25 and MiXCR, keeping productive beta chains. Entries are consolidated by CDR3 protein sequence, retaining the most common genes and DNA. These V and J calls are TCRdb output, not the study's own analysis. The sample table holds some 560,000 distinct CDR3 sequences, of which roughly 9.9% were seen once. Clones ranked in the top ten supply around 3.2% of the sample.

All donors were healthy Caucasians. Three pairs of female monozygotic twins, all aged roughly 18 to 29 years, were included in the twin cohort. Peripheral blood mononuclear cells were the source from which RNA for the TCR libraries was isolated. Worth noting for this clonotype: Its specific antigen is unknown. No much larger clonotype is one base removed from it; base qualities were not supplied.

Trimming takes 1 base off V and 3 bases off J; junction bases not matched to a gene: 12. From its cysteine to its phenylalanine, the CDR3 spans 17 amino acids. Just CDR3 DNA is preserved here, 51 bases in frame from base 1. The germline V gene encodes CDR1 LGHDT and CDR2 YNNKEL (reference sequence). What the study reported, not specific to this receptor: Abundant cord blood beta clonotypes carried fewer insertions; young adult naive repertoires showed a weaker similar trend, while memory repertoires showed none. Zero-insertion analyses could be partly confounded by invariant T cells such as MAIT and iNKT, though diverse VJ usage argued against such confounding for most clonotypes. Compared with coincidental sharing between unrelated individuals, out-of-frame TCR alpha sequences shared between twins showed an excess of sequences with low generation probability. Because the same donors could not be followed over many years, the conclusions depended on cross-sectional statistical analysis. Recombination models systematically underestimated out-of-frame TCR alpha sharing in monozygotic twins but agreed with sharing between unrelated individuals. In beta out-of-frame sequences, excess twin sharing was weaker, because having fewer shared sequences lowered the signal-to-noise ratio.

Another study also made use of these data, one on yellow fever vaccine responses in identical twins. As that second study puts it: The authors reported that the T cell response to vaccination in identical twins appeared partly convergent and partly personalized. In identical twins, the study followed T cell clones that responded to the vaccine with precision.

This receptor chain uses TRBV3-1 and TRBJ2-7, and TRBD1 aligns with 7 junction nucleotides. Input material: PBMCs. The clonotype originates from a woman younger than 35 in good health. The CDR3 reads CASSQVWGRQGIYEQYF. The DNA reads TGTGCCAGCAGCCAAGTCTGGGGGCGACAGGGTATCTACGAGCAGTACTTC.